A selection of T cell receptor beta chains follows, all from one sample in a study of blood T cell repertoires in COVID-19. TCRdb keeps only in-frame clones here, not all; method: immunoSEQ multiplex PCR. The sample has some 210,000 clones, around 89% seen once. The material sequenced was peripheral blood. All receptors derive from a woman aged 40 to 55 with acute or convalescent COVID-19. Each CDR3 is given with its conserved first and last residue. Each record gives: CDR3 length, J gene, D gene, V gene, clone size, CDR3 protein, CDR3 DNA. A D gene is named only where the DNA matches it firmly. The size of a clone is reported for some rows only, either as once, few or many, or as a class for expanded clones.

15 | TRBJ1-2 | - | TRBV5-6 | - | CASSPPGHTNYGYTF | TGTGCCAGCAGCCCACCGGGACACACCAACTATGGCTACACCTTC
13 | TRBJ2-3 | TRBD2 | TRBV7-8 | - | CAGGGFGTDTQYF | TGTGCCGGGGGGGGGTTCGGCACAGATACGCAGTATTTT
18 | TRBJ2-3 | TRBD2 | TRBV5-1 | - | CASSSNERTSGGADTQYF | TGCGCCAGCAGTTCGAATGAGAGGACTAGCGGGGGGGCAGATACGCAGTATTTT
13 | TRBJ1-1 | - | TRBV3-1/TRBV3-2 | - | CASSQGGGHLAFF | TGTGCCAGCAGCCAAGGGGGGGGGCACCTGGCTTTCTTT
14 | TRBJ1-2 | - | TRBV2 | - | CASSATPAGYGYTF | TGTGCCAGCAGTGCGACCCCGGCGGGCTATGGCTACACCTTC
15 | TRBJ2-3 | TRBD2 | TRBV19 | - | CASSRGGSYTDTQYF | TGTGCCAGTAGTCGCGGGGGGTCTTACACAGATACGCAGTATTTT
13 | TRBJ2-1 | - | TRBV11-3 | - | CASSGGPYNEQFF | TGTGCCAGCAGCGGAGGGCCCTACAATGAGCAGTTCTTC
16 | TRBJ2-5 | TRBD2 | TRBV9 | - | CASSVPPGGSRETQYF | TGTGCCAGCAGCGTACCCCCCGGGGGGTCGCGAGAGACCCAGTACTTC
13 | TRBJ1-1 | TRBD1 | TRBV12-3/TRBV12-4 | - | CASSLQGASEAFF | TGTGCCAGCAGTTTACAGGGGGCCTCTGAAGCTTTCTTT
16 | TRBJ1-5 | TRBD1 | TRBV6-6 | - | CASSQTGGTSNQPQHF | TGTGCCAGCAGTCAGACAGGGGGCACTAGCAATCAGCCCCAGCATTTT
13 | TRBJ2-3 | - | TRBV25-1 | - | CASSVRQQDTQYF | TGTGCCAGCAGTGTCAGGCAACAGGATACGCAGTATTTT
15 | TRBJ2-5 | - | TRBV11-2 | - | CASSPIDTGGETQYF | TGTGCCAGCAGCCCAATAGACACCGGCGGGGAGACCCAGTACTTC
16 | TRBJ2-1 | TRBD1 | TRBV7-8 | once | CASSLDSGGSYNEQFF | TGTGCCAGCAGCTTAGATTCAGGGGGCTCCTACAATGAGCAGTTCTTC
14 | TRBJ1-1 | - | TRBV4-2 | - | CASSLTDTDTEAFF | TGTGCCAGCAGCCTTACCGACACCGACACTGAAGCTTTCTTT
14 | TRBJ2-5 | - | TRBV9 | - | CASSVGGIVETQYF | TGTGCCAGCAGCGTAGGAGGGATTGTGGAGACCCAGTACTTC
16 | TRBJ1-1 | TRBD1 | TRBV25-1 | - | CASIPSTGGGIAEAFF | TGTGCCAGCATCCCCTCGACAGGGGGGGGTATCGCTGAAGCTTTCTTT
16 | TRBJ1-2 | TRBD1 | TRBV5-6 | - | CASSAETGIFSYGYTF | TGTGCCAGCAGCGCCGAGACAGGGATTTTTTCGTATGGCTACACCTTC
16 | TRBJ2-5 | TRBD2 | TRBV11-2 | - | CASSFGAGGIEETQYF | TGTGCCAGCAGTTTTGGAGCGGGGGGGATAGAAGAGACCCAGTACTTC
14 | TRBJ1-4 | - | TRBV18 | once | CASSPGGDGGKLFF | TGTGCCAGCTCACCAGGTGGAGACGGGGGAAAACTGTTTTTT
13 | TRBJ1-1 | - | TRBV5-1 | - | CASSLSGGTEAFF | TGCGCCAGCAGCTTGTCGGGGGGCACTGAAGCTTTCTTT
12 | TRBJ1-4 | - | TRBV12-3/TRBV12-4 | - | CASSLTNEKLFF | TGTGCCAGCAGTCTAACTAATGAAAAACTGTTTTTT
16 | TRBJ1-3 | - | TRBV5-1 | - | CASSPARGPSGNTIYF | TGCGCCAGCAGCCCCGCCAGGGGCCCCTCTGGAAACACCATATATTTT
13 | TRBJ1-2 | - | TRBV6-6 | once | CASSSLRASGYTF | TGTGCCAGCAGTTCCCTCAGGGCTTCAGGCTACACCTTC
14 | TRBJ1-5 | TRBD1 | TRBV12-5 | - | CASGPGQGGQPQHF | TGTGCTAGTGGGCCGGGACAGGGCGGCCAGCCCCAGCATTTT
20 | TRBJ1-5 | TRBD1 | TRBV6-6 | - | CASSLFHGQGPAYSNQPQHF | TGTGCCAGCAGCCTGTTCCACGGACAGGGGCCCGCTTATAGCAATCAGCCCCAGCATTTT
15 | TRBJ2-1 | TRBD2 | TRBV5-1 | - | CASSNIAGASNEQFF | TGCGCCAGCAGCAATATAGCGGGGGCGTCCAATGAGCAGTTCTTC
19 | TRBJ1-1 | TRBD1 | TRBV9 | - | CASSVGPPGQGGKHTEAFF | TGTGCCAGCAGCGTAGGACCTCCGGGACAGGGTGGAAAGCACACTGAAGCTTTCTTT
15 | TRBJ1-1 | TRBD1 | TRBV10-1 | - | CASSSTGAEATEAFF | TGCGCCAGCAGCTCGACAGGGGCGGAGGCCACTGAAGCTTTCTTT
17 | TRBJ1-1 | - | TRBV14 | - | CASSQLGLRTLNTEAFF | TGTGCCAGCAGCCAACTCGGCCTACGGACTTTGAACACTGAAGCTTTCTTT
17 | TRBJ2-2 | TRBD2 | TRBV3-1/TRBV3-2 | once | CASSPRGERGNTGELFF | TGTGCCAGCAGCCCTAGAGGGGAGCGGGGGAACACCGGGGAGCTGTTTTTT
13 | TRBJ1-1 | - | TRBV30 | - | CAWSVLRNTEAFF | TGTGCCTGGAGTGTACTTAGGAACACTGAAGCTTTCTTT
12 | TRBJ1-1 | - | TRBV7-2 | once | CASSTLATEAFF | TGTGCCAGCAGCACACTAGCCACTGAAGCTTTCTTT
16 | TRBJ1-2 | TRBD1 | TRBV13 | - | CASSLNRGTGDDGYTF | TGTGCCAGCAGCCTCAATAGGGGAACAGGGGATGATGGCTACACCTTC
15 | TRBJ1-4 | - | TRBV11-2 | - | CASSLTDSSNEKLFF | TGTGCCAGCAGCCTAACAGACAGCTCTAATGAAAAACTGTTTTTT
14 | TRBJ1-2 | - | TRBV30 | - | CAWDRGRRAYGYTF | TGTGCCTGGGACCGAGGGAGGCGGGCCTATGGCTACACCTTC
15 | TRBJ1-3 | - | TRBV19 | - | CASSSLAGRRNTIYF | TGTGCCAGTAGTAGTCTGGCGGGCAGACGAAACACCATATATTTT
13 | TRBJ1-6 | - | TRBV30 | - | CAWSVGSNSPLHF | TGTGCCTGGAGTGTAGGGAGTAATTCACCCCTCCACTTT
14 | TRBJ2-1 | TRBD2 | TRBV6-4 | few | CASSDSGGANEQFF | TGTGCCAGCAGTGACAGCGGGGGGGCCAATGAGCAGTTCTTC
14 | TRBJ2-5 | - | TRBV5-8 | - | CASSPGTNQETQYF | TGTGCCAGCAGCCCGGGGACAAACCAAGAGACCCAGTACTTC
16 | TRBJ1-6 | - | TRBV9 | - | CASSVNPQAYNSPLHF | TGTGCCAGCAGCGTGAACCCCCAGGCGTATAATTCACCCCTCCACTTT
13 | TRBJ1-2 | TRBD1 | TRBV12-3/TRBV12-4 | - | CASSKGTADGYTF | TGTGCCAGCAGCAAGGGGACAGCGGATGGCTACACCTTC
14 | TRBJ2-1 | TRBD2 | TRBV24-1 | - | CATSRAGGYNEQFF | TGTGCCACCAGTAGGGCGGGGGGCTACAATGAGCAGTTCTTC
14 | TRBJ2-2 | TRBD2 | TRBV5-1 | - | CASSLAGGAGELFF | TGCGCCAGCAGCTTGGCCGGGGGGGCCGGGGAGCTGTTTTTT
17 | TRBJ2-3 | TRBD2 | TRBV6-1 | - | CASSEARSGGPTDTQYF | TGTGCCAGCAGTGAAGCGCGGAGCGGGGGTCCAACAGATACGCAGTATTTT
13 | TRBJ1-1 | - | TRBV5-1 | - | CASSPDRPPGAFF | TGCGCCAGCAGCCCCGACAGGCCACCTGGGGCTTTCTTT
16 | TRBJ2-3 | TRBD1 | TRBV5-6 | - | CASSLPRTGSTDTQYF | TGTGCCAGCAGCCTTCCCAGGACAGGGAGCACAGATACGCAGTATTTT
13 | TRBJ2-3 | - | TRBV30 | - | CAWSVRGADTQYF | TGTGCCTGGAGTGTAAGAGGCGCAGATACGCAGTATTTT
14 | TRBJ1-2 | - | TRBV3-1/TRBV3-2 | - | CASSQGGPNYGYTF | TGTGCCAGCAGCCAGGGGGGGCCGAACTATGGCTACACCTTC
13 | TRBJ2-5 | TRBD2 | TRBV19 | - | CASRVGGQETQYF | TGTGCCAGTAGAGTCGGGGGGCAAGAGACCCAGTACTTC